The 30 T cell receptor beta chains in this list originate from one sample, sequenced in a study of CD8+ T cells in alopecia areata. After isolation, RNA underwent reverse transcription to generate cDNA as the sequencing template. Generated by immunoSEQ multiplex PCR, the TCRdb table keeps only in-frame clones and is missing some. The sample includes under 30,000 clones, around 56% seen only once; the top ten take approximately 29%. Sequencing was performed on NKG2D-high CD8+ T cells sorted from blood. The receptors originated from a human donor with alopecia areata.

In its sample, this clone was seen a few times. J is TRBJ2-7 and V is TRBV29-1; 10 nucleotides line up with TRBD1. CDR1 is SQVTM and CDR2 is ANQGSEA in the germline V gene. CDR3 length equals 13 residues. The V gene end was trimmed by 4 bases and the J gene end by 3 bases; junction bases not matched to a gene: 3. The DNA for the CDR3 is TGCAGCGTTGGGGGACAGGGGATCTACGAGCAGTACTTC. Translating it yields CSVGGQGIYEQYF.

This chain joins TRBV7-9 and TRBJ1-5, with D unclear. The germline gives CDR1 SEHNR, CDR2 FQNEAQ (reference sequence). The germline V and J ends were trimmed by 5 bases and 3 bases, with 17 bases remaining between them. The CDR3 totals 16 residues. The CDR3 here is CASSLFKGPFNQPQHF. The CDR3, as DNA: TGTGCCAGCAGCCTATTTAAGGGTCCATTCAATCAGCCCCAGCATTTT. Combining the CDR3 with reference TRBV7-9 and TRBJ1-5 gives the whole variable domain DTGVSQNPRHKITKRGQNVTFRCDPISEHNRLYWYRQTLGQGPEFLTYFQNEAQLEKSRLLSDRFSAERPKGSFSTLEIQRTEQGDSAMYLCASSLFKGPFNQPQHFGDGTRLSIL.

This clone was counted a few times. The V gene is TRBV11-1, the J gene TRBJ1-1, with D tentatively TRBD1 (5 bases). Deletions cut 5 bases from V and 3 bases from J, with 10 bases between. This CDR3 region has 13 residues. CDR1 and CDR2 from the germline V gene are SGHAT and FQDESV (reference sequence). The CDR3 sequence is CASSVNRYTEAFF. The CDR3 DNA reads TGTGCCAGCAGCGTAAACAGGTACACTGAAGCTTTCTTT.

There are a few counts of this clone. The chain recombines TRBV7-3 with TRBJ2-1, with D unresolved. Trimming removed 2 bases at V and 6 bases at J, with 5 bases between. The CDR3 is 12 amino acids. The germline CDR1 and CDR2 sequences are SGHTA and FQGTGA. CDR3 DNA sequence: TGTGCCAGCAGCTTATCTGGCAATGAGCAGTTCTTC. It translates to CASSLSGNEQFF.

The sample holds a few counts of this clone. V is TRBV2 and J is TRBJ1-1, with 7 nucleotides matching TRBD1. Germline lookup yields CDR1 SNHLY and CDR2 FYNNEI. With V trimmed by 7 bases and J by 0 bases, 8 bases remained unmatched. This CDR3 is 15 amino acids long. The CDR3 sequence is CASTEGQFMNTEAFF. Here the CDR3 DNA reads TGTGCCAGCACCGAGGGACAGTTCATGAACACTGAAGCTTTCTTT. Filled out from reference TRBV2 and TRBJ1-1, the complete variable domain reads EPEVTQTPSHQVTQMGQEVILRCVPISNHLYFYWYRQILGQKVEFLVSFYNNEISEKSEIFDDQFSVERPDGSNFTLKIRSTKLEDSAMYFCASTEGQFMNTEAFFGQGTRLTVV.

The chain is built from TRBV7-9 and TRBJ2-7, with D perhaps TRBD2 (6 bases). V was shortened by 4 bases and J by 4 bases, with 14 bases between the two germline ends. Per germline, CDR1 SEHNR and CDR2 FQNEAQ (reference sequence). The CDR3 runs to 14 residues. The CDR3 loop is CASSSSRERYEQYF. As DNA, the CDR3 is TGTGCCAGCAGCTCCTCGCGGGAAAGGTACGAGCAGTACTTC. The full variable domain, rest sourced from reference TRBV7-9 and TRBJ2-7, is DTGVSQNPRHKITKRGQNVTFRCDPISEHNRLYWYRQTLGQGPEFLTYFQNEAQLEKSRLLSDRFSAERPKGSFSTLEIQRTEQGDSAMYLCASSSSRERYEQYFGPGTRLTVT.

This clone was detected only once. This chain uses TRBV5-1 with TRBJ2-1; 10 bases map to TRBD1. CDR1 and CDR2 from the germline V gene are SGHRS and YFSETQ. CDR3 size: 15 residues. V shed 7 bases and J 3 bases; nucleotides not matched to a gene: 7. CDR3 region: CASSPGTGDYNEQFF. CDR3 DNA: TGCGCCAGCTCGCCCGGGACAGGGGACTACAATGAGCAGTTCTTC.

V is TRBV4-1 and J is TRBJ1-4; D gene uncertain. Trimming took 0 bases from V and 5 from J, leaving 10 bases between them. The CDR3 covers 15 residues. CDR1 is MGHRA, CDR2 YSYEKL, per germline. The CDR3 sequence is CASSQEFHRNEKLFF. The CDR3, as DNA: TGCGCCAGCAGCCAAGAATTTCACAGAAATGAAAAACTGTTTTTT.

The chain joins TRBV6-5 to TRBJ2-7; the D gene is possibly TRBD2 (5 bases). CDR3 length: 12 residues. V gave up 4 bases and J gave up 5 bases, with 9 bases separating them. In germline, CDR1 is MNHEY, CDR2 SVGAGI. CDR3 DNA sequence: TGTGCCAGCAGTTCTCCGAGGGACGAGCAGTACTTC. Encoded protein: CASSSPRDEQYF.

This clone appeared a few times. The V gene is TRBV14, the J gene TRBJ1-2; D is uncertain. This CDR3 spans 13 amino acids. Germline CDR1 reads SGHDN; CDR2 reads FVKESK. V dropped 5 bases and J dropped 1 base, with 8 bases sitting between them. The CDR3: CASSGGSNYGYTF. The CDR3 DNA is TGTGCCAGCAGCGGAGGGAGTAACTATGGCTACACCTTC.

This chain uses TRBV27 with TRBJ2-3; D assignment may be TRBD1 or TRBD2 (6 bases each). Trimming cost V 1 base and J 0 bases, with 14 bases left between them. The germline V gene encodes CDR1 MNHEY and CDR2 SMNVEV (reference sequence). This CDR3 has 17 amino acids. In nucleotides, the CDR3 is TGTGCCAGCAGTTTATGGGGGGACATCGCTAGCACAGATACGCAGTATTTT. As protein: CASSLWGDIASTDTQYF.

This clone is medium-sized within its sample. V gene TRBV5-5 combines with J gene TRBJ2-1; 8 positions agree with TRBD1. V shed 4 bases, J shed 6 bases, and the junction held 6 bases outside the gene matches. The CDR3 extends over 14 amino acids. The V gene's germline CDR1 is SGHKS and CDR2 YYEKEE (reference sequence). DNA of the CDR3: TGTGCCAGCAGCAGACAGGGGCTGGCCAATGAGCAGTTCTTC. This gives the protein CASSRQGLANEQFF. Drawing the rest from reference TRBV5-5 and TRBJ2-1, the complete variable domain is DAGVTQSPTHLIKTRGQQVTLRCSPISGHKSVSWYQQVLGQGPQFIFQYYEKEERGRGNFPDRFSARQFPNYSSELNVNALLLGDSALYLCASSRQGLANEQFFGPGTRLTVL.

The chain is built from TRBV27 and TRBJ2-5; 13 positions agree with TRBD2. The CDR3 sequence is 14 residues long. Per germline, CDR1 MNHEY and CDR2 SMNVEV (reference sequence). Trimming cost V 8 bases and J 5 bases; bases outside gene matches: 5. In nucleotides, the CDR3 is TGTGCCAGCCAGGGGACTAGCGGGATTGAGACCCAGTACTTC. Its translation: CASQGTSGIETQYF.

This clone was picked up one time. This chain joins TRBV5-1 and TRBJ1-1; the match to TRBD1 covers 9 bases. The CDR3 has 16 residues. From germline, CDR1 is SGHRS and CDR2 YFSETQ. Trimming at V came to 4 bases and at J to 0 bases, leaving 7 bases not matched to a gene. The CDR3, as DNA: TGCGCCAGCAGCGTAGGGACAGGGAGGATGAACACTGAAGCTTTCTTT. It specifies CASSVGTGRMNTEAFF.

The V call is TRBV7-9, the J call TRBJ2-1; TRBD1 agrees at 10 bases. CDR3 length: 16 residues. J was trimmed by 3 bases and V by 3 bases; bases with no gene match: 5. CDR1 SEHNR and CDR2 FQNEAQ come from the germline V gene (reference sequence). CDR3 DNA: TGTGCCAGCAGCTTGATAAGGACAGGGGGCTACAATGAGCAGTTCTTC. Its protein product is CASSLIRTGGYNEQFF.

This clone was observed a few times. The V gene is TRBV15, the J gene TRBJ2-4; no reliable D call. V was clipped by 1 base and J by 0 bases, with 13 bases between them. Germline V CDR1 and CDR2: LNHNV, YYDKDF (reference sequence). CDR3 size: 17 residues. CDR3 nucleotide sequence: TGTGCCACCAGCAGAGGCGAGACCGCATTAGCCAAAAACATTCAGTACTTC. The encoded protein is CATSRGETALAKNIQYF.

The chain employs TRBV27 and TRBJ2-7, with D unresolved. Germline assignment: CDR1 MNHEY and CDR2 SMNVEV (reference sequence). The CDR3 length is 15 residues. Trimming left V 1 base short and J 3 bases short, with 13 bases between. Here the CDR3 reads CASSLYSNLLYEQYF. The CDR3 DNA sequence: TGTGCCAGCAGTTTATACTCTAACCTACTCTACGAGCAGTACTTC.

The chain couples TRBV6-6 to TRBJ1-5; TRBD1 might be the D (6 bases). The CDR3 has 14 amino acids. CDR1 MNHNY and CDR2 SVGAGI come from the germline V gene (reference sequence). V lost 2 bases and J lost 5, with 10 bases in between. CDR3 amino acids: CASSYRDKDQPQHF. In DNA, the CDR3 is TGTGCCAGCAGTTACCGGGACAAAGATCAGCCCCAGCATTTT.

The chain recombines TRBV7-9 with TRBJ2-4; D gene ambiguous. Per germline, CDR1 SEHNR and CDR2 FQNEAQ (reference sequence). Trimming removed 1 base at V and 11 bases at J, with 9 bases between. This CDR3 has 12 residues. Here the CDR3 reads CASSLGRLVQYF. The CDR3 nucleotides read TGTGCCAGCAGCTTAGGCCGTTTGGTTCAGTACTTC.

A few counts support this clone. The rearrangement uses TRBV28 and TRBJ2-5; no definite D call. This CDR3 comprises 12 residues. Per germline, CDR1 MDHEN and CDR2 SYDVKM. Trimming stripped 6 bases from V and 0 bases from J, with 5 bases between. The chain's CDR3 is CASRQYQETQYF. The CDR3 DNA sequence: TGTGCCAGCAGGCAGTACCAAGAGACCCAGTACTTC.

There are a few counts of this clone. The chain combines TRBV4-1 with TRBJ2-1; D is unresolved. V was shortened by 1 base and J by 5 bases, with 9 bases between the two germline ends. CDR1 MGHRA and CDR2 YSYEKL come from the germline V gene. This CDR3 spans 14 amino acids. CDR3 protein: CASSQALGDNEQFF. The CDR3 DNA is TGCGCCAGCAGCCAAGCGTTGGGCGACAATGAGCAGTTCTTC.

The genes are TRBV29-1 and TRBJ1-5; D is uncertain. V lost 0 bases and J 0 bases, leaving 6 bases between the germline ends. The V gene's germline CDR1 is SQVTM and CDR2 ANQGSEA. CDR3 length: 14 residues. The CDR3 DNA follows: TGCAGCGTTGAAGATCCCTCTAGCAATCAGCCCCAGCATTTT. Translating it yields CSVEDPSSNQPQHF. The full variable domain, completed using reference TRBV29-1 and TRBJ1-5, is SAVISQKPSRDICQRGTSLTIQCQVDSQVTMMFWYRQQPGQSLTLIATANQGSEATYESGFVIDKFPISRPNLTFSTLTVSNMSPEDSSIYLCSVEDPSSNQPQHFGDGTRLSIL.

This chain links TRBV28 with TRBJ1-1, with unresolved D. Germline V gene data show CDR1 as MDHEN and CDR2 as SYDVKM. This CDR3 contains 14 residues. The V and J ends lost 3 bases and 2 bases respectively, with 10 bases between them. The chain's CDR3 is CASSFAIFNTEAFF. In DNA form, the CDR3 reads TGTGCCAGCAGTTTCGCGATTTTTAACACTGAAGCTTTCTTT.

V gene TRBV19 combines with J gene TRBJ1-2; perhaps TRBD1 as D (5 bases). Germline values: CDR1 LNHDA, CDR2 SQIVND (reference sequence). This CDR3 spans 12 amino acids. The CDR3, as DNA: TGTGCGTCCAGTGGGGCTCCCTATGGCTACACCTTC. This translates into CASSGAPYGYTF.

The chain employs TRBV28 and TRBJ2-7, with D perhaps given as TRBD1 or TRBD2 (6 bases each). V shed 0 bases and J shed 5 bases, with 20 bases lying between them. This CDR3 contains 17 residues. Germline assignment: CDR1 MDHEN and CDR2 SYDVKM. CDR3 DNA sequence: TGTGCCAGCAGTTTATGGACAGGTCCCCGAGGAGGGGACGAGCAGTACTTC. The encoded protein is CASSLWTGPRGGDEQYF.

CDR3 coding DNA: TGTGCCAGCAGTTCCCGGGGGGCTTTCAATGAGCAGTTCTTC. Translated, it gives CASSSRGAFNEQFF. The chain has TRBV27 and TRBJ2-1; D might be TRBD2 (7 bases). Trimming removed 4 bases at V and 6 bases at J, with 13 bases between. In germline, CDR1 is MNHEY, CDR2 SMNVEV (reference sequence). The CDR3 runs 14 residues.

The chain joins TRBV7-9 to TRBJ2-5; D is undetermined. The end of the DNA is better explained by TRBJ2-7, so the J call may be wrong. This CDR3 comprises 14 residues. The germline CDR1 and CDR2 sequences are SEHNR and FQNEAQ (reference sequence). The CDR3 DNA is TGTGCCAGCAGCTTAGCGTTGAGGCCCTACGAGCAGTACTTC. Protein: CASSLALRPYEQYF.

The rearrangement links TRBV27 to TRBJ2-5; no clear D. This CDR3 has 13 amino acids. Germline V lookup: CDR1 MNHEY, CDR2 SMNVEV (reference sequence). V was pared by 5 bases and J by 1 base, with 8 bases between. The CDR3 sequence: CASSRVVQETQYF. As DNA, the CDR3 is TGTGCCAGCAGTCGGGTGGTCCAAGAGACCCAGTACTTC.

The V gene is TRBV28, the J gene TRBJ1-2; no reliable D call. This CDR3 is built from 14 residues. Trimming removed 5 bases from V and 2 bases from J, with 12 bases in between. Germline V gene data show CDR1 as MDHEN and CDR2 as SYDVKM. The CDR3 coding sequence is TGTGCCAGCAGTATTCTGACCGCCAACTATGGCTACACCTTC. Translating gives CASSILTANYGYTF.

The chain joins TRBV2 to TRBJ1-2, with unresolved D. This CDR3 region has 15 residues. Germline CDR1 reads SNHLY; CDR2 reads FYNNEI. The V gene lost 5 bases and the J gene lost 1 base, with 14 bases spanning the gap. Here the CDR3 reads CASSSPAGLNYGYTF. CDR3 bases: TGTGCCAGCAGTTCCCCGGCAGGCCTTAACTATGGCTACACCTTC.